This T cell receptor (beta chain) was recorded in a study of T-cell reconstitution after alpha-beta-depleted transplantation in children. Overall study results and limits: The origin of alpha-beta T cells about two months after transplant was reportedly several hundred expanded graft clones. T-cell numbers and diversity one year post-transplant derived largely from freshly generated T cells. Surviving recipient cells, namely T cells and thymic progenitors, were the source of high day-60 TCRbeta diversity in some patients.

For TCRbeta, the library was prepared with unique molecular identifiers. MiXCR, applied by TCRdb to the PCR reads, yields one record per CDR3 protein. The sample has 200,000 to 250,000 distinct CDR3 sequences, 7.5% to 9.5% seen once. This CDR3 has 16 amino acids. The V segment lost 6 bases and the J segment 4 bases; nucleotides outside the gene matches: 13. This clonotype turned up a few times. Its specificity is unknown. The gene calls are TRBV12-3 or TRBV12-4 and TRBJ2-5; TRBD2 aligns across 8 bases. Specimen: PBMCs, mostly from graft donor cells, collected 360 days after TCRalphabeta/CD19-depleted stem cell transplant. The clonotype originates from a male patient between 2 and 9 years old who had a stem cell transplant for acute myeloid leukemia, so the T cells may come from the graft donor. The chain's CDR3 is CASRPGLAGGRETQYF. The CDR3 DNA is TGTGCCAGCAGACCCGGATTGGCGGGAGGTCGAGAGACCCAGTACTTC.